This TCR beta chain was captured by sequencing in a study of T cell responses to AZD1222 COVID-19 vaccine. The CDR3 totals 14 residues. Germline V gene data show CDR1 as SGHNT and CDR2 as YYREEE (reference sequence). V lost 1 base and J 7 bases, leaving 11 bases between the germline ends. The repertoire was sequenced with immunoSEQ multiplex PCR; TCRdb's copy has only in-frame clones and lacks some. Seen here are around 100,000 clones, 70% to 90% observed once, and the top ten hold less than 2.5%. Sequencing was performed on peripheral blood, taken 28 days after the second AZD1222 dose. The receptor's source is an adult who received the AZD1222 COVID-19 vaccine. The rearrangement uses TRBV5-4 and TRBJ2-2; possible D gene TRBD1, 6 bases. CDR3 in amino acids: CASSLSGAGGELFF. The CDR3 coding sequence is TGTGCCAGCAGCTTGTCAGGGGCGGGCGGGGAGCTGTTTTTT.